This passage covers 19 T cell receptor beta chains from one sample sequenced in a study of human T cells and chemical hapten exposure. Time point here: pre-sensitization, week 0. Treatment indicated: therapeutic diphenylcyclopropenone sensitization with weekly scalp DPC. One entry per CDR3 protein results from TCRdb running MiXCR on the RACE reads. The sample lists about 51,000 distinct CDR3 sequences, 9.4% seen once, with around 15% in the top ten. The starting material was whole blood, obtained in connection with sensitization to the hapten diphenylcyclopropenone (DPC). Receptor source: a woman between 35 and 50 years old with alopecia areata. Some clones in this sample may be carry-over from other donors' samples.

V is TRBV7-2 and J is TRBJ1-2; TRBD1 aligns across 7 bases. The germline V gene has CDR1 SGHTA and CDR2 FQGNSA. Germline trimming cut 4 bases from V and 2 bases from J; bases unmatched to any gene: 4. The CDR3 sequence is 14 residues long. CDR3 sequence (DNA): TGTGCCAGCAGCTCGGGACAGACGAACTATGGCTACACCTTC. Amino acids: CASSSGQTNYGYTF. The variable domain in full, completed from reference TRBV7-2 and TRBJ1-2, reads GAGVSQSPSNKVTEKGKDVELRCDPISGHTALYWYRQSLGQGLEFLIYFQGNSAPDKSGLPSDRFSAERTGGSVSTLTIQRTQQEDSAVYLCASSSGQTNYGYTFGSGTRLTVV.

This clonotype was seen many times. This rearrangement joins TRBV14 to TRBJ1-4; D call uncertain. CDR1 is SGHDN, CDR2 FVKESK, per germline. V lost 8 bases and J 8 bases, leaving 18 bases between the germline ends. The CDR3 is made up of 14 amino acids. The DNA for the CDR3 is TGTGCCAGCCGCGCTCGGCAGGTGGGCGAAAAACTGTTTTTT. Its protein product is CASRARQVGEKLFF.

This clonotype was recorded a few times. CDR3 protein: CASSPYRAKEEETQYF. CDR3 DNA: TGTGCCAGCTCGCCTTACCGGGCCAAAGAGGAAGAGACCCAGTACTTC. This chain joins TRBV18 and TRBJ2-5; D gene ambiguous. V was shortened by 6 bases and J by 3 bases, with 20 bases between the two germline ends. The CDR3 extends over 16 amino acids. CDR1 is KGHSH, CDR2 LQKENI, per germline. Supplemented by reference TRBV18 and TRBJ2-5, the full variable domain reads NAGVMQNPRHLVRRRGQEARLRCSPMKGHSHVYWYRQLPEEGLKFMVYLQKENIIDESGMPKERFSAEFPKEGPSILRIQQVVRGDSAAYFCASSPYRAKEEETQYFGPGTRLLVL.

This clonotype was seen a few times. The CDR3 DNA sequence: TGTGCCAGCAGTGAAAGGGACGCCCTCCCTGAAGCTTTCTTT. The encoded protein is CASSERDALPEAFF. V is TRBV25-1 and J is TRBJ1-1; tentative D call: TRBD1 (5 bases). Germline loops: CDR1 MGHDK, CDR2 SYGVNS. Trimming removed 2 bases from V and 6 bases from J, with 13 bases in between. The CDR3 has 14 residues.

This clonotype has a count of ten or more. The chain links TRBV7-9 to TRBJ1-5; D perhaps matches TRBD1 (6 bases). This CDR3 comprises 17 residues. The V end lost 0 bases, the J end lost 4 bases, and 16 bases lay between the germline ends. In germline, CDR1 is SEHNR, CDR2 FQNEAQ (reference sequence). Here the CDR3 reads CASSLAGREGVNQPQHF. The CDR3 DNA follows: TGTGCCAGCAGCTTAGCGGGCCGGGAGGGGGTGAATCAGCCCCAGCATTTT.

This clonotype has a handful of counts. The chain uses TRBV5-1 and TRBJ1-1; TRBD1 matches at 9 bases. CDR3 length: 13 residues. V shed 0 bases, J shed 11 bases, and the junction held 5 bases outside the gene matches. Germline values: CDR1 SGHRS, CDR2 YFSETQ. The CDR3, as DNA: TGCGCCAGCAGCTTGGGACAGGGGGTGATGGCTTTCTTT. Protein: CASSLGQGVMAFF.

This chain uses TRBV5-1 with TRBJ2-5; D remains ambiguous. Germline CDR1 SGHRS, CDR2 YFSETQ. The CDR3 spans 14 residues. Trimming stripped 0 bases from V and 0 bases from J, with 6 bases between. CDR3 residues: CASSLGRYQETQYF. The CDR3, as DNA: TGCGCCAGCAGCTTGGGCAGGTACCAAGAGACCCAGTACTTC.

This clonotype was found a few times. The chain is built from TRBV4-1 and TRBJ1-5; 7 bases map to TRBD1. The CDR3 runs 18 residues. The V and J ends lost 3 bases and 4 bases, in that order; junction bases with no gene match: 15. Germline V gives CDR1 MGHRA, CDR2 YSYEKL. The CDR3 region is CASSQEFSSGGGNQPQHF. In DNA form, the CDR3 reads TGCGCCAGCAGCCAGGAGTTTTCTTCAGGGGGGGGAAATCAGCCCCAGCATTTT.

This clonotype was detected a few times. The genes are TRBV5-1 and TRBJ2-7, with TRBD1 matching over 10 bases. The V segment lost 4 bases and the J segment 5 bases; nucleotides outside the gene matches: 6. The CDR3 extends over 14 amino acids. Germline V gives CDR1 SGHRS, CDR2 YFSETQ. CDR3 in DNA: TGCGCCAGCAGCGCTGGGACAGGGGCGGACGAGCAGTACTTC. Residues: CASSAGTGADEQYF.

This clonotype was recorded at least ten times. This chain joins TRBV5-4 and TRBJ2-3; no reliable D call. Germline V gene sequence: CDR1 SGHNT, CDR2 YYREEE (reference sequence). The CDR3 loop spans 12 amino acids. V was pared by 3 bases and J by 3 bases, with 5 bases between. The CDR3 DNA reads TGTGCCAGCAGCTCGTATACAGATACGCAGTATTTT. It is translated as CASSSYTDTQYF.

This clonotype came up a few times. The V and J genes are TRBV20-1 and TRBJ1-3, with 9 bases fitting TRBD1. Germline assignment: CDR1 DFQATT and CDR2 SNEGSKA (reference sequence). The trim removed 4 bases at V and 5 bases at J, leaving 3 bases unmatched. The CDR3 extends over 13 amino acids. CDR3 DNA sequence: TGCAGTGCTACCGGGACAGGGAGAAACACCATATATTTT. It specifies CSATGTGRNTIYF.

The V call is TRBV10-3, the J call TRBJ1-5, with no clear D. The CDR3 has 13 residues. Per the germline V gene, CDR1 is ENHRY and CDR2 is SYGVKD. Trimming left V 2 bases short and J 10 bases short, with 12 bases between. The CDR3 sequence is CAISERGNDPQHF. CDR3 coding DNA: TGTGCCATCAGTGAGCGAGGGAATGATCCCCAGCATTTT.

This clonotype was counted at least ten times. The chain couples TRBV28 to TRBJ1-2; possibly TRBD1 for D (5 bases). The CDR3 covers 13 residues. Trimming took 8 bases from V and 5 from J, leaving 15 bases between them. CDR1 is MDHEN and CDR2 is SYDVKM in the germline V gene. For the CDR3, the DNA is TGTGCCAGCTGCGGGGGTACAGTATATGGCTACACCTTC. It specifies CASCGGTVYGYTF.

This clonotype was detected many times. The rearrangement links TRBV14 to TRBJ1-4; 8 nucleotides line up with TRBD1. The J segment lost 10 bases and the V segment lost 4 bases, leaving 5 bases of the junction unmatched. Germline CDR1 and CDR2: SGHDN and FVKESK. The CDR3 has 13 amino acids. The CDR3 loop is CASSPGGVGKLFF. The CDR3 DNA is TGTGCCAGCAGCCCAGGGGGCGTGGGAAAACTGTTTTTT.

This chain uses TRBV3-1 with TRBJ1-6; possible D gene TRBD1, 6 bases. The CDR3 covers 15 residues. CDR1 and CDR2 from the germline V gene are LGHDT and YNNKEL (reference sequence). V lost 1 base and J 7 bases, leaving 11 bases between the germline ends. The CDR3 spells CASSQVGARNSPLHF. The CDR3 DNA follows: TGTGCCAGCAGCCAAGTGGGGGCGCGGAATTCACCCCTCCACTTT. The full variable domain, completed using reference TRBV3-1 and TRBJ1-6, is DTAVSQTPKYLVTQMGNDKSIKCEQNLGHDTMYWYKQDSKKFLKIMFSYNNKELIINETVPNRFSPKSPDKAHLNLHINSLELGDSAVYFCASSQVGARNSPLHFGNGTRLTVT.

Here the CDR3 DNA reads TGTGCCAGCAGCCTCACGGGACTAAGCTCCTACAATGAGCAGTTCTTC. Translated: CASSLTGLSSYNEQFF. The chain uses TRBV28 and TRBJ2-1, with 7 bases that match TRBD2. V gave up 6 bases and J gave up 0 bases; unmatched junction bases: 8. CDR1 and CDR2 (germline): MDHEN, SYDVKM. The CDR3 has 16 amino acids.

This clonotype showed up just a few times. This chain uses TRBV12-3 or TRBV12-4 with TRBJ1-2, with D unresolved. The CDR3 spans 14 residues. Deletions cut 1 base from V and 3 bases from J, with 9 bases between. This chain's CDR3 is CASSLVLGDYGYTF. The CDR3 nucleotides read TGTGCCAGCAGTTTAGTGCTTGGCGACTATGGCTACACCTTC.

This clonotype was counted ten times or more. This chain links TRBV29-1 with TRBJ2-1; either TRBD1 or TRBD2 may supply D (5 bases each). The V and J ends lost 4 bases and 9 bases respectively, with 13 bases between them. The CDR3 consists of 12 residues. The germline CDR1 and CDR2 sequences are SQVTM and ANQGSEA. CDR3 sequence (DNA): TGCAGCGTTGCATTAGAGGGGACTGAGCAGTTCTTC. It translates to CSVALEGTEQFF.

This clonotype appeared once. A much larger clonotype is one base distant, so this may be a read error. Without the conserved terminal phenylalanine or tryptophan, this CDR3 likely stems from a read error. The rearrangement joins TRBV4-2 to TRBJ2-7; 7 bases match TRBD1. Germline V lookup: CDR1 LGHNA, CDR2 YNFKEQ. Trimming took 1 base from V and 2 from J; bases not matched to a gene: 5. The CDR3 contains 15 residues. For the CDR3, the DNA is TGTGCCAGCAGCCAAGGGACAGGTGCGCCCTACGAGCAGTACTCC. Protein product: CASSQGTGAPYEQYS.